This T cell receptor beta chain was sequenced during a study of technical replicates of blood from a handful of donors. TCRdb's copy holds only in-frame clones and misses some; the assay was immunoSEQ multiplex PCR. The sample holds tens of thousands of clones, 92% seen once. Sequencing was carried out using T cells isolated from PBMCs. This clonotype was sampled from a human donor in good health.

This CDR3 is CASSVSGLGNTIYF. CDR3 in DNA: TGTGCCAGCAGCGTATCGGGACTTGGAAACACCATATATTTT. This chain connects TRBV9 to TRBJ1-3; a weak D match, TRBD1 (5 bases). Germline V gives CDR1 SGDLS, CDR2 YYNGEE. The CDR3 spans 14 residues. The V end lost 1 base, the J end lost 3 bases, and 8 bases lay between the germline ends. Based on the CDR3 plus reference TRBV9 and TRBJ1-3, the full variable domain is DSGVTQTPKHLITATGQRVTLRCSPRSGDLSVYWYQQSLDQGLQFLIQYYNGEERAKGNILERFSAQQFPDLHSELNLSSLELGDSALYFCASSVSGLGNTIYFGEGSWLTVV.